The next 2 T cell receptor beta chains were all read from a single sample in a study of identifying expanded T cells in peripheral blood. Libraries were prepared by immunoSEQ multiplex PCR; TCRdb keeps only in-frame clonotypes and omits some of them. Altogether tens of thousands of clones are present, more than 70% being singletons, with the ten largest covering over 3%. The sequenced sample consisted of blood. These receptors originate from a person aged 18 to 70 in good health.

The J gene is TRBJ1-3, the V gene TRBV4-1; the D is unclear. Between the trimmed V and J ends, which lost 6 bases and 4 bases, there was a span of 13 bases. Germline lookup yields CDR1 MGHRA and CDR2 YSYEKL. The CDR3 contains 14 residues. In DNA form, the CDR3 reads TGCGCCAGCAGTTTGGCGGGAGCAGGAAACACCATATATTTT. Translating gives CASSLAGAGNTIYF.

The rearrangement links TRBV5-6 to TRBJ2-3, with 7 bases that match TRBD1. CDR1 is SGHDT, CDR2 YYEEEE, per germline. CDR3 length: 15 residues. Unmatched junction bases numbered 6, after V lost 2 bases and J lost 3 bases. CDR3 in DNA: TGTGCCAGCAGCTTTTGGGACAGTACTACAGATACGCAGTATTTT. This codes for CASSFWDSTTDTQYF.